This T cell receptor beta chain stems from a study of CD8 T cells in Susac syndrome (dated by TCRdb to 2018 to 2020). Regarding the study in general: Among the Susac syndrome patients who were sequenced, clinically active disease was present in six and clinical remission was observed in roughly 8. Susac syndrome patients were therapy-naive, on corticosteroids (some also receiving IVIg), or on IVIg alone at blood withdrawal. The study used repertoire sequencing to test whether antigen drove CD8+ T cell activation and differentiation in Susac syndrome. The research as a whole found: The CD4+ T cell repertoire of patients with Susac syndrome showed no detectable clonal expansion. The TCR sequencing and HLA analysis was acknowledged to have included a relatively small number of individuals.

The CDR3, cysteine through phenylalanine, is 16 amino acids long. Just the 48-base CDR3 DNA is kept, in frame starting at base 1. Via the germline V gene, CDR1 is ENHRY and CDR2 SYGVKD. Trimming removed 3 bases from V and 0 bases from J, leaving 12 bases between the germline ends. RNA was extracted using the RNeasy kit, and roughly 0.45 to 1 ug of the RNA was reverse transcribed with random hexamers. The immunoSEQ multiplex PCR assay, covering 54 Vbeta and 13 Jbeta segments, was used to amplify TCR beta CDR3 regions. PCR amplification bias was corrected using a synthetic template baseline for primer optimization and computational correction. The study's own analysis went as follows. Reads were annotated to V, D and J genes according to IMGT and were analyzed with immunoSEQ Analyzer, with only productive sequences retained. To calculate clonality, Shannon entropy was normalized by log2 of the number of productive unique sequences and then subtracted from one. For each patient and control, public and private clones were evaluated among the 100 most prevalent clones. Clones were defined as Susac-specific if absent from the healthy and MS cohorts, from approximately 1,100 published viral clones and from other ImmuneACCESS disease sequences. TCRdb's own reprocessing of the public reads used fastp at Q25 and MiXCR and kept productive beta chains. Rows are unified per CDR3 protein, each entry keeping the most common DNA and genes. It is TCRdb's table, rather than the study itself, that gives the V and J calls and clone size. The sample contains about 120,000 distinct CDR3 sequences, over 95% of them found a single time. Approximately 0.15% of the sample comes from the top ten.

High-throughput TCR beta sequencing profiled peripheral blood CD8+ and CD4+ T cells from healthy donors, Susac syndrome patients and multiple sclerosis patients. The Susac syndrome patients fulfilled recently defined diagnostic criteria for either definite or probable disease. Bulk CD8+ and CD4+ T cells were purified by magnetic negative isolation, whereas CD8+ TEMRA cells were enriched by FACS. Blood was collected in EDTA tubes and processed within 24 hours, with PBMCs isolated through density gradient centrifugation. PBMCs intended for TCR sequencing were cryopreserved in liquid nitrogen and were subsequently thawed in a 37 degrees C water bath. The sorted or isolated CD4+, CD8+ and CD8+ TEMRA cells had a purity of 90% or higher. With respect to this clonotype: Its target antigen remains unknown. No quality values exist for individual bases; no much larger clone is one base distant.

Sequences were obtained from CD4+ T cells from PBMCs. The chain couples TRBV10-3 to TRBJ2-4; the D gene assignment is ambiguous. This clonotype was obtained from a human donor with Susac syndrome. In nucleotides, the sequence is TGTGCCATCAGTGACGCAGGAGCCATAGCCAAAAACATTCAGTACTTC. Its coded protein is CAISDAGAIAKNIQYF.